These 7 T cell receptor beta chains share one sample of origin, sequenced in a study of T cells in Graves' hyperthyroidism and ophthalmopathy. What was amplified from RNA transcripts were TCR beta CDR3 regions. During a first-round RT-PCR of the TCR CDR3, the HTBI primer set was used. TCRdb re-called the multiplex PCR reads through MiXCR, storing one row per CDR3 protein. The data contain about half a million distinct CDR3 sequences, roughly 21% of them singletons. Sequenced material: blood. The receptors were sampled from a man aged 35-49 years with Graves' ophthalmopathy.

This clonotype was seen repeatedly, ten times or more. CDR3 in DNA: TGTGCCAGCAGTTTAGCGTCAACCGGGACCAGGGAGGCCTACGAGCAGTACTTC. Protein sequence: CASSLASTGTREAYEQYF. This sequence joins TRBV27 and TRBJ2-7, with TRBD2 as a possible D gene (6 bases). Germline-derived CDR1 and CDR2 are MNHEY and SMNVEV (reference sequence). The CDR3 extends over 18 amino acids. The V gene lost 2 bases and the J gene lost 2 bases, with 22 bases spanning the gap.

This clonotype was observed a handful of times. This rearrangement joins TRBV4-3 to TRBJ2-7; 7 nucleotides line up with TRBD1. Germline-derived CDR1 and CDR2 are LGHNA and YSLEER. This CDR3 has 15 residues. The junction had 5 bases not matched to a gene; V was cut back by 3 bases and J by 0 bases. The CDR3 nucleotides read TGCGCCAGCAGCCAGGGATGGGACAGCTCCTACGAGCAGTACTTC. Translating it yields CASSQGWDSSYEQYF.

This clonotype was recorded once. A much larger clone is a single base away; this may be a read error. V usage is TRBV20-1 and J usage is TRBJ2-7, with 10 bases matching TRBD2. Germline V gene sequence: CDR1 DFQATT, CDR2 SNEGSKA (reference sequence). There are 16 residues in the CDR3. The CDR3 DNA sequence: TGCAATGCTAGAGATTTACTAGCGGGATACACCTACGAGCAGTACTTC. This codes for CNARDLLAGYTYEQYF.

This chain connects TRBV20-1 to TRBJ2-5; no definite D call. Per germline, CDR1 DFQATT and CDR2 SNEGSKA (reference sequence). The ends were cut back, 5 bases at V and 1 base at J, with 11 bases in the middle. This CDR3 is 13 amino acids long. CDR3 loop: CSALPSSQETQYF. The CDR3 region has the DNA TGCAGTGCTCTCCCCTCGAGCCAAGAGACCCAGTACTTC.

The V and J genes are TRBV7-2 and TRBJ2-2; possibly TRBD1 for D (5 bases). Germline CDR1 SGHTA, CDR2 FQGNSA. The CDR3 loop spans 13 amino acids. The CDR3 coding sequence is TGTGGACTCGGCAGGACAAACACCGGGGAGCTGTTTTTT. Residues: CGLGRTNTGELFF.

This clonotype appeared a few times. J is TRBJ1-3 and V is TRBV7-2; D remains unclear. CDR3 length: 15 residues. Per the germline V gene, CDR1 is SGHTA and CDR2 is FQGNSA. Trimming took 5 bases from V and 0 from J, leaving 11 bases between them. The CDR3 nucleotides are TGTGCCAGCAGCCGGAACGGGGTCTCTGGAAACACCATATATTTT. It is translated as CASSRNGVSGNTIYF.

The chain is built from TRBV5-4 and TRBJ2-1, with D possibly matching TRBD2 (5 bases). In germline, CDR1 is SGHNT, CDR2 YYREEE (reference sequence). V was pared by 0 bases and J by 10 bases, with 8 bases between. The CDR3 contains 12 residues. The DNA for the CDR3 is TGTGCCAGCAGCTTGGTCGGGGTCGAGCAGTTCTTC. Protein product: CASSLVGVEQFF.